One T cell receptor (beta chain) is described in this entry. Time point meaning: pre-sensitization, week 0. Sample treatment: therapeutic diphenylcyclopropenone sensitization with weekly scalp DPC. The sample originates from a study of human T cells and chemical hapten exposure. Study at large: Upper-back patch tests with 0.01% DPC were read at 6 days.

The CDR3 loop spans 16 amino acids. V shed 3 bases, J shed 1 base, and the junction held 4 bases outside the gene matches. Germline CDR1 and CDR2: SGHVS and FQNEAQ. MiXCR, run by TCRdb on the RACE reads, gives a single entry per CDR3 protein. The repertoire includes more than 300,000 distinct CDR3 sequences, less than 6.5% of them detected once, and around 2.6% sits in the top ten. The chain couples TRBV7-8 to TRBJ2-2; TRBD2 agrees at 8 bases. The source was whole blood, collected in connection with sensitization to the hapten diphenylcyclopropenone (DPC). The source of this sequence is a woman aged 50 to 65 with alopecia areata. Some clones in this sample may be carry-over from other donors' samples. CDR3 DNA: TGTGCCAGCAGCTTCGGGACTAGTATGAACACCGGGGAGCTGTTTTTT. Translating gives CASSFGTSMNTGELFF.